This T cell receptor beta chain is from a study of human T cells and chemical hapten exposure. A single record per CDR3 protein comes from TCRdb applying MiXCR to the RACE reads. The data contain around 300,000 distinct CDR3 sequences, 6% to 8.5% of them singletons. This clonotype was seen a handful of times. Sample time point: patch test 1, 2 weeks after DPC sensitization. Treatment of the sample: therapeutic diphenylcyclopropenone sensitization with weekly scalp DPC. Per the germline V gene, CDR1 is KGHSH and CDR2 is LQKENI. This CDR3 has 13 residues. V was clipped by 2 bases and J by 7 bases, with 12 bases between them.

The sequence came from a woman aged 18 to 35 with alopecia areata. Some clones in this sample may be carry-over from other donors' samples. Sequenced material: whole blood, taken in connection with sensitization to the hapten diphenylcyclopropenone (DPC). The chain employs TRBV18 and TRBJ2-7, with D maybe TRBD2 (6 bases). The CDR3 is CASSPGTLLEQYF. Written as DNA, the CDR3 is TGTGCCAGCTCACCAGGGACTTTGTTAGAGCAGTACTTC.